The clone carrying this T cell receptor beta chain has ten or more counts. Its antigen is unidentified. The CDR3 spans 14 residues. V was clipped by 6 bases and J by 7 bases, with 18 bases between them. Germline CDR1 LNHDA, CDR2 SQIVND (reference sequence). This specimen belongs to a study of Graves' ophthalmopathy and Graves' hyperthyroidism. Notes on the study in general: Using 13 signatures, a model distinguished ophthalmopathy from stable hyperthyroidism, reaching about 87% sensitivity and over 65% specificity.

The authors amplified TCR beta CDR3 regions, and they did so from RNA transcripts for repertoire sequencing. A first-round RT-PCR used HTBI primers, followed by a second-round multiplex PCR. Using its own MiXCR run on the multiplex PCR reads, TCRdb lists one record per CDR3 protein. This table holds roughly 350,000 distinct CDR3 sequences, about a sixth found once. The chain couples TRBV19 to TRBJ1-2; perhaps TRBD1 as D (5 bases). This clonotype was obtained from an adult woman with stable Graves' hyperthyroidism. The sample was peripheral blood. The CDR3 coding sequence is TGTGCCAGTAGCTTGAATCCGGGACTTCTTGGCTACACCTTC. This codes for CASSLNPGLLGYTF.